A selection of T cell receptor beta chains follows, all from one sample in a study of blood T cell repertoires in COVID-19. TCRdb's table, derived via immunoSEQ multiplex PCR, lists solely in-frame clones and lacks some. The sample includes roughly 440,000 clones, approximately 88% of them seen just once. Sequences were obtained from peripheral blood. The receptor source for this set is a woman aged 45-65 years with COVID-19, enrolled during active disease. Both conserved end residues are part of each CDR3. The D gene is left open where the match is weak. Not all rows give a size; the values are once, few, many and, for expanded clones, a class.

j_gene: TRBJ1-2; d_gene: -; v_gene: TRBV6-5; abundance: -; CDR3nt: TGTGCCAGCAGATCCGGGACACCAACGGGCTACACCTTC; CDR3aa: CASRSGTPTGYTF
j_gene: TRBJ1-3; d_gene: -; v_gene: TRBV18; abundance: few; CDR3nt: TGTGCCAGCTCCCAGTCTACAGGGAGCTCTGGAAACACCATATATTTT; CDR3aa: CASSQSTGSSGNTIYF
j_gene: TRBJ1-1; d_gene: TRBD1; v_gene: TRBV12-5; abundance: -; CDR3nt: TGTGCTAGTGGTTTGGTAGGGGACAGGGCTCCTGAAGCTTTCTTT; CDR3aa: CASGLVGDRAPEAFF
j_gene: TRBJ2-2; d_gene: -; v_gene: TRBV10-1; abundance: -; CDR3nt: TGCGCCAGCAGTGGGACAAACACCGGGGAGCTGTTTTTT; CDR3aa: CASSGTNTGELFF
j_gene: TRBJ2-2; d_gene: -; v_gene: TRBV24-1; abundance: -; CDR3nt: TGTGCCACCAGTGATTTCGGCACCGGGGAGCTGTTTTTT; CDR3aa: CATSDFGTGELFF
j_gene: TRBJ1-1; d_gene: TRBD1; v_gene: TRBV27; abundance: -; CDR3nt: TGTGCCAGCAGTTTCCCCGGCAGGGGGGAACCGAACACTGAAGCTTTCTTT; CDR3aa: CASSFPGRGEPNTEAFF
j_gene: TRBJ2-7; d_gene: -; v_gene: TRBV19; abundance: -; CDR3nt: TGTGCCAGTAGTCTCCAGGGTTACGAGCAGTACTTC; CDR3aa: CASSLQGYEQYF
j_gene: TRBJ1-1; d_gene: -; v_gene: TRBV24-1; abundance: -; CDR3nt: TGTGCCTCTTCGGGGGTCACTGAAGCTTTCTTT; CDR3aa: CASSGVTEAFF
j_gene: TRBJ2-2; d_gene: -; v_gene: TRBV6-5; abundance: -; CDR3nt: TGTGCCAGCAGATACGCCTCAGGGGAGAGCACCGGGGAGCTGTTTTTT; CDR3aa: CASRYASGESTGELFF
j_gene: TRBJ2-5; d_gene: TRBD2; v_gene: TRBV5-8; abundance: -; CDR3nt: TGTGCCAGCAGCTTTTTCGGGGGGAAGCAAGAGACCCAGTACTTC; CDR3aa: CASSFFGGKQETQYF
j_gene: TRBJ1-1; d_gene: TRBD1; v_gene: TRBV6-2/TRBV6-3; abundance: -; CDR3nt: TGTGCCAGCAGTTACTCGAGACAGGGAGACACTGAAGCTTTCTTT; CDR3aa: CASSYSRQGDTEAFF
j_gene: TRBJ1-1; d_gene: -; v_gene: TRBV4-1; abundance: many; CDR3nt: TGCGCCAGCCACCCCCGAGGGGGGAACACTGAAGCTTTCTTT; CDR3aa: CASHPRGGNTEAFF
j_gene: TRBJ2-2; d_gene: TRBD1; v_gene: TRBV7-3; abundance: -; CDR3nt: TGTGCCAGCCAGGACAGGGCGGGGACCGGGGAGCTGTTTTTT; CDR3aa: CASQDRAGTGELFF
j_gene: TRBJ1-5; d_gene: TRBD1; v_gene: TRBV6-2/TRBV6-3; abundance: -; CDR3nt: TGTGCCAGCAGTCTCCGGGACAGGGGGCGAGGTCAGCCCCAGCATTTT; CDR3aa: CASSLRDRGRGQPQHF
j_gene: TRBJ2-3; d_gene: TRBD2; v_gene: TRBV19; abundance: -; CDR3nt: TGTGCCAGTAGCCGGGGACTAGCGGGAGGGGATACGCAGTATTTT; CDR3aa: CASSRGLAGGDTQYF
j_gene: TRBJ1-2; d_gene: TRBD1; v_gene: TRBV15; abundance: once; CDR3nt: TGTGCCACCAGCAGATACCCGGACAGGGATGGTGGCTACACCTTC; CDR3aa: CATSRYPDRDGGYTF
j_gene: TRBJ1-2; d_gene: TRBD1; v_gene: TRBV5-6; abundance: -; CDR3nt: TGTGCCAGCAGCCCCGGGACAGGGGATGGCTACACCTTC; CDR3aa: CASSPGTGDGYTF
j_gene: TRBJ1-6; d_gene: TRBD1; v_gene: TRBV9; abundance: -; CDR3nt: TGTGCCAGCAGCGGAGAGGGGGCGCGAGGTTCACCCCTCCACTTT; CDR3aa: CASSGEGARGSPLHF
j_gene: TRBJ1-1; d_gene: -; v_gene: TRBV5-8; abundance: many; CDR3nt: TGTGCCAGCAGCTCCCGACTGTTGGTAAACACTGAAGCTTTCTTT; CDR3aa: CASSSRLLVNTEAFF
j_gene: TRBJ1-3; d_gene: TRBD1; v_gene: TRBV19; abundance: -; CDR3nt: TGTGCCAGTAACCAAATGACAGGGGTCAACACCATATATTTT; CDR3aa: CASNQMTGVNTIYF
j_gene: TRBJ1-1; d_gene: -; v_gene: TRBV4-1; abundance: -; CDR3nt: TGCGCCAGCAGCCAAGCCAGACTGAAGAACACTGAAGCTTTCTTT; CDR3aa: CASSQARLKNTEAFF
j_gene: TRBJ2-1; d_gene: TRBD2; v_gene: TRBV2; abundance: -; CDR3nt: TGTGCCAGCAGTGGAAAGACTAGCGGGGGATACAATGAGCAGTTCTTC; CDR3aa: CASSGKTSGGYNEQFF
j_gene: TRBJ2-1; d_gene: -; v_gene: TRBV7-9; abundance: -; CDR3nt: TGTGCCAGCAGCTACACAGGGTCCAATGAGCAGTTCTTC; CDR3aa: CASSYTGSNEQFF
j_gene: TRBJ2-1; d_gene: -; v_gene: TRBV4-1; abundance: -; CDR3nt: TGCGCCAGCAGGATCGGTCCGGGACTCGGCAATGAGCAGTTCTTC; CDR3aa: CASRIGPGLGNEQFF
j_gene: TRBJ2-7; d_gene: -; v_gene: TRBV11-2; abundance: -; CDR3nt: TGTGCCAGCAGATCACAGGGCTCCTACGAGCAGTACTTC; CDR3aa: CASRSQGSYEQYF
j_gene: TRBJ1-3; d_gene: -; v_gene: TRBV10-3; abundance: few; CDR3nt: TGTGCCATCAGTGAAGGACTCGGCTCTGGAAACACCATATATTTT; CDR3aa: CAISEGLGSGNTIYF
j_gene: TRBJ1-6; d_gene: TRBD1; v_gene: TRBV19; abundance: once; CDR3nt: TGTGCCAGTAGGGCACAGGGGGCCGAATATAATTCACCCCTCCACTTT; CDR3aa: CASRAQGAEYNSPLHF
j_gene: TRBJ2-7; d_gene: TRBD1; v_gene: TRBV29-1; abundance: -; CDR3nt: TGCAGCGTGGTACAGGGGGCTCCCTACGAGCAGTACTTC; CDR3aa: CSVVQGAPYEQYF
j_gene: TRBJ2-5; d_gene: -; v_gene: TRBV30; abundance: -; CDR3nt: TGTGCCTGGAGTGTGTTCCACTCGGAGACCCAGTACTTC; CDR3aa: CAWSVFHSETQYF
j_gene: TRBJ1-3; d_gene: -; v_gene: TRBV2; abundance: -; CDR3nt: TGTGCCAGCAACATTGGTCTCTCTGGAAACACCATATATTTT; CDR3aa: CASNIGLSGNTIYF
j_gene: TRBJ1-2; d_gene: -; v_gene: TRBV6-5; abundance: -; CDR3nt: TGTGCCAGCAGCTCTACCCGGGACGGCCAGGGGGGCTACACCTTC; CDR3aa: CASSSTRDGQGGYTF
j_gene: TRBJ1-2; d_gene: TRBD1; v_gene: TRBV7-9; abundance: -; CDR3nt: TGTGCCAGCAGCCCTGAGACAGGGTGGCGATATGGCTACACCTTC; CDR3aa: CASSPETGWRYGYTF
j_gene: TRBJ2-1; d_gene: TRBD2; v_gene: TRBV7-6; abundance: -; CDR3nt: TGTGCCAGCAGCTTAGAAACTAGCGGGGCAGCGAGCTCCTACAATGAGCAGTTCTTC; CDR3aa: CASSLETSGAASSYNEQFF
j_gene: TRBJ1-6; d_gene: -; v_gene: TRBV4-1; abundance: -; CDR3nt: TGCGCCAGCAGCCAAGGGGAGAGGCAAAGTTCACCCCTCCACTTT; CDR3aa: CASSQGERQSSPLHF
j_gene: TRBJ1-5; d_gene: TRBD1; v_gene: TRBV7-8; abundance: -; CDR3nt: TGTGCCAGCAGCTTAGGGACAGGTAATCAGCCCCAGCATTTT; CDR3aa: CASSLGTGNQPQHF
j_gene: TRBJ1-1; d_gene: TRBD1; v_gene: TRBV6-5; abundance: -; CDR3nt: TGTGCCAGCAGTTCTAGGAGGGGGCTAGTCACTGAAGCTTTCTTT; CDR3aa: CASSSRRGLVTEAFF
j_gene: TRBJ1-1; d_gene: -; v_gene: TRBV7-8; abundance: -; CDR3nt: TGTGCCAGCTTGCAGGGGCGAGGGAACACTGAAGCTTTCTTT; CDR3aa: CASLQGRGNTEAFF
j_gene: TRBJ2-7; d_gene: TRBD1; v_gene: TRBV28; abundance: -; CDR3nt: TGTGCCAGCCGGGCAGGGGGCTCCTACGAGCAGTACTTC; CDR3aa: CASRAGGSYEQYF
j_gene: TRBJ2-3; d_gene: TRBD1; v_gene: TRBV11-2; abundance: -; CDR3nt: TGTGCCAGCAGCCCCGGGACAGGGGTGGGTACGCAGTATTTT; CDR3aa: CASSPGTGVGTQYF
j_gene: TRBJ2-7; d_gene: TRBD2; v_gene: TRBV4-1; abundance: -; CDR3nt: TGCGCCAGCAGCCAAGATCAAGCGGGGGGCTTGGGGCAGTACTTC; CDR3aa: CASSQDQAGGLGQYF
j_gene: TRBJ1-2; d_gene: TRBD1; v_gene: TRBV7-3; abundance: -; CDR3nt: TGTGCCAGCAGCCTGACAGGGTTCTATGGCTACACCTTC; CDR3aa: CASSLTGFYGYTF
j_gene: TRBJ1-5; d_gene: TRBD1; v_gene: TRBV10-1; abundance: once; CDR3nt: TGCGCCAGCAGCCCCGACAGGGGACAGCCCCAGCATTTT; CDR3aa: CASSPDRGQPQHF
j_gene: TRBJ1-5; d_gene: -; v_gene: TRBV30; abundance: -; CDR3nt: TGTGCCTGGAGCCCCACTACTCAGCCCCAGCATTTT; CDR3aa: CAWSPTTQPQHF
j_gene: TRBJ1-2; d_gene: -; v_gene: TRBV7-9; abundance: -; CDR3nt: TGTGCCAGCAGCTTGTCAGGGGCGGGCGGCTACACCTTC; CDR3aa: CASSLSGAGGYTF
j_gene: TRBJ2-7; d_gene: TRBD1; v_gene: TRBV5-1; abundance: -; CDR3nt: TGCGCCAGCAACCAGGGGGACGGCACCTACGAGCAGTACTTC; CDR3aa: CASNQGDGTYEQYF
j_gene: TRBJ2-3; d_gene: TRBD2; v_gene: TRBV24-1; abundance: -; CDR3nt: TGTGCCACCAGTGAACGGGGGGGCGGAGATACGCAGTATTTT; CDR3aa: CATSERGGGDTQYF
j_gene: TRBJ2-7; d_gene: TRBD2; v_gene: TRBV3-1/TRBV3-2; abundance: -; CDR3nt: TGTGCCAGCACCCACGGGGGGGCCCCCTACGAGCAGTACTTC; CDR3aa: CASTHGGAPYEQYF
j_gene: TRBJ2-3; d_gene: TRBD1; v_gene: TRBV6-5; abundance: -; CDR3nt: TGTGCCAGCAGTTGGGGACAGCCTGCCGTGGATACGCAGTATTTT; CDR3aa: CASSWGQPAVDTQYF
j_gene: TRBJ1-1; d_gene: -; v_gene: TRBV10-3; abundance: few; CDR3nt: TGTGCCATCGGAACAGGTTCTCAGGGGGCTTTCTTT; CDR3aa: CAIGTGSQGAFF
j_gene: TRBJ2-7; d_gene: TRBD1; v_gene: TRBV28; abundance: -; CDR3nt: TGTGCCAGCATTACCGGGACAGGGTATTTCGAGCAGTACTTC; CDR3aa: CASITGTGYFEQYF
j_gene: TRBJ1-1; d_gene: -; v_gene: TRBV7-9; abundance: -; CDR3nt: TGTGCCAGCAGCTTAGGCACCTCCGTTACGGTTGAAGCTTTCTTT; CDR3aa: CASSLGTSVTVEAFF
j_gene: TRBJ2-2; d_gene: TRBD2; v_gene: TRBV11-2; abundance: -; CDR3nt: TGTGCCAGCAGCTTAGAGTTAGCGGGGGGGCCATTGACCGGGGAGCTGTTTTTT; CDR3aa: CASSLELAGGPLTGELFF
j_gene: TRBJ2-6; d_gene: -; v_gene: TRBV7-6; abundance: few; CDR3nt: TGTGCCAGCAGCCTCCAGCGTTCTGGGGCCAACGTCCTGACTTTC; CDR3aa: CASSLQRSGANVLTF
j_gene: TRBJ1-1; d_gene: -; v_gene: TRBV9; abundance: few; CDR3nt: TGTGCCAGCAGCGTAGCGGCGGGCTATGAAGCTTTCTTT; CDR3aa: CASSVAAGYEAFF
j_gene: TRBJ1-4; d_gene: TRBD1; v_gene: TRBV5-4; abundance: -; CDR3nt: TGTGCCAGCAGCTCAGACAGGGCCCCAACTAATGAAAAACTGTTTTTT; CDR3aa: CASSSDRAPTNEKLFF